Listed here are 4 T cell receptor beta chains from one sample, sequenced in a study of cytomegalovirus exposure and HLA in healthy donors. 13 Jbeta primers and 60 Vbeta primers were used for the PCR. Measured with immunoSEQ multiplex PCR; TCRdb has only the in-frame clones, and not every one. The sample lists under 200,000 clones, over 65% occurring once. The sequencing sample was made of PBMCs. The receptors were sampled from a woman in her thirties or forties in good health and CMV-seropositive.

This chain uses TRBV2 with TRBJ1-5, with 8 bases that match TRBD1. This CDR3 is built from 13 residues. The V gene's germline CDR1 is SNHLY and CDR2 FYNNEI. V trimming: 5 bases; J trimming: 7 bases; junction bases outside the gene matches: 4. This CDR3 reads CASSTDRGQPQHF. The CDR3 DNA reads TGTGCCAGCAGTACCGACAGGGGCCAGCCCCAGCATTTT.

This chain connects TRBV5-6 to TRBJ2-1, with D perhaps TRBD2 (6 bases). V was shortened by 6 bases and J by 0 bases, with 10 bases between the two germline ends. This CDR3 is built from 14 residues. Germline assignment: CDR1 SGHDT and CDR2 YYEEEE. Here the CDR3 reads CASTGTSSYNEQFF. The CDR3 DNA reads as TGTGCCAGCACCGGGACTTCCTCCTACAATGAGCAGTTCTTC.

CDR3 coding DNA: TGCGCCAGCAGCCTCAGGGGGCTCTATGGCTACACCTTC. This gives the protein CASSLRGLYGYTF. V is TRBV4-1 and J is TRBJ1-2, with 8 bases identical to TRBD1. V lost 4 bases, J lost 4 bases, and 2 bases stayed unmatched. Germline values: CDR1 MGHRA, CDR2 YSYEKL. CDR3 size: 13 residues.

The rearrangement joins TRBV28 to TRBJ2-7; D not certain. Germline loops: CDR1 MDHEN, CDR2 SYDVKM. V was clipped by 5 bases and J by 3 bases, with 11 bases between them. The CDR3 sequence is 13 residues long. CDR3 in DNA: TGTGCCAGCAGTCTCTCACGAGACTACGAGCAGTACTTC. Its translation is CASSLSRDYEQYF.